The clone carrying this TCR beta chain was detected only once. Its target is not known. Every immunoSEQ plate was one replicate of a subset's evenly spread DNA. As handled by the study authors: Filtering was not the same, since immunoSEQ gave junction-only sequences without quality scores. Libraries were prepared by immunoSEQ multiplex PCR; TCRdb keeps only in-frame clonotypes and omits some of them. D and trimming come from the DNA, and the V and J calls and clone size come from that table. This table holds about 680,000 clones, about two thirds found once. After removal of 0 bases from V and 3 bases from J, the junction contained 7 bases not matched to a gene. The CDR3 runs to 16 residues. CDR1 MGHRA and CDR2 YSYEKL come from the germline V gene. This specimen comes from a study of shared clonotypes between healthy human individuals. Study-level points and caveats: Relative to clonotypes present in all four donors, those not shared had lower generation probabilities. The study drew on few donors, limiting represented genetic and exposure-history diversity.

What was sequenced was memory CD4+ T cells sorted from blood. The subset: CD45RA-negative fraction. This receptor was obtained from a woman younger than 45 in good health. The V gene is TRBV4-1, the J gene TRBJ1-2; TRBD1 matches at 7 bases. CDR3 amino acids: CASSQDQGGADYGYTF. Here the CDR3 DNA reads TGCGCCAGCAGCCAAGATCAGGGGGGGGCAGACTATGGCTACACCTTC.